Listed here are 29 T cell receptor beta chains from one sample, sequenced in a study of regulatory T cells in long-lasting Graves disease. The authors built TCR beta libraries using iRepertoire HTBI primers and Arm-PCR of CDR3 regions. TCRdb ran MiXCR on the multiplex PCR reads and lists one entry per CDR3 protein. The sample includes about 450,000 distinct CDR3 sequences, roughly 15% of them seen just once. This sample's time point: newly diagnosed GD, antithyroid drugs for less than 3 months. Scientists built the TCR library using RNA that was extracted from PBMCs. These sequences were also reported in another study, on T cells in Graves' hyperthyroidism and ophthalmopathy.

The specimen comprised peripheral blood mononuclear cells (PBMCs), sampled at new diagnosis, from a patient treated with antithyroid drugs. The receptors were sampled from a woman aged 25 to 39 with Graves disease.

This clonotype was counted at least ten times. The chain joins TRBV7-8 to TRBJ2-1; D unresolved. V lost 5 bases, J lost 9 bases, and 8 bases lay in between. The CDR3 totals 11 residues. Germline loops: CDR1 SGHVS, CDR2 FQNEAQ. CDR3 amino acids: CASSTTGEQFF. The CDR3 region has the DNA TGTGCCAGCAGCACGACTGGTGAGCAGTTCTTC.

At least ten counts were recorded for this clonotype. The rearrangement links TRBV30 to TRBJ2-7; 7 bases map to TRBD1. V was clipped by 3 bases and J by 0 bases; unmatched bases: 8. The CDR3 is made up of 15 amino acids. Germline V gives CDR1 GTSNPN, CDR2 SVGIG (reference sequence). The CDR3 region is CAWSNPGQPSYEQYF. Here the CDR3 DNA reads TGTGCCTGGAGCAATCCGGGACAGCCCTCCTACGAGCAGTACTTC.

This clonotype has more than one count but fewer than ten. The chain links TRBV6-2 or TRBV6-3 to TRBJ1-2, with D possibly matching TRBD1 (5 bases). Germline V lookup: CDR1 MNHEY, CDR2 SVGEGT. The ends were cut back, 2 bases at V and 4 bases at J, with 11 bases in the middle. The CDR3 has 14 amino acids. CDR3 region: CASSYATGFYGYTF. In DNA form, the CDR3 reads TGTGCCAGCAGTTACGCTACAGGCTTCTATGGCTACACCTTC.

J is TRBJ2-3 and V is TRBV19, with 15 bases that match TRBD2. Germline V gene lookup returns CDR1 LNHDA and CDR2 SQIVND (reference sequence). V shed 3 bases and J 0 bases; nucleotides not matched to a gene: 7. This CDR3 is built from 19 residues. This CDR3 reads CASSIGGTSGRTSTDTQYF. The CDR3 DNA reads TGTGCCAGTAGTATCGGCGGGACTAGCGGGAGGACTAGCACAGATACGCAGTATTTT.

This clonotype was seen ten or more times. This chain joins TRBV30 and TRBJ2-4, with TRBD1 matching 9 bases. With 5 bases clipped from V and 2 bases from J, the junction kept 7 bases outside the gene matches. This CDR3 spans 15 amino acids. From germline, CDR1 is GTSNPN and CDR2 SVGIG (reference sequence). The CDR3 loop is CAWEKGTGPKNIQYF. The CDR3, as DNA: TGTGCCTGGGAGAAAGGGACAGGGCCCAAAAACATTCAGTACTTC.

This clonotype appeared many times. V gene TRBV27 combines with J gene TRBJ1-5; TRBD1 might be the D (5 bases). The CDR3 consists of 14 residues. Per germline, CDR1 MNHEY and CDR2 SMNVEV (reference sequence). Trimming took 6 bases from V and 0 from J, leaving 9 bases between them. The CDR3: CASSPRGSNQPQHF. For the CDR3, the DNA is TGTGCCAGCAGCCCTAGGGGTAGCAATCAGCCCCAGCATTTT.

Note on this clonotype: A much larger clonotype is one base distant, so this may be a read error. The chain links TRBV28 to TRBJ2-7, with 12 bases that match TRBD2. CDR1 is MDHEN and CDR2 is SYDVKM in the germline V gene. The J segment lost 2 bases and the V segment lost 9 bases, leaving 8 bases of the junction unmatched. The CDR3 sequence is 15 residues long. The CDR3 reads CARSELAGGTYEQYF. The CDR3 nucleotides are TGTGCCAGAAGTGAACTAGCGGGAGGAACCTACGAGCAGTACTTC.

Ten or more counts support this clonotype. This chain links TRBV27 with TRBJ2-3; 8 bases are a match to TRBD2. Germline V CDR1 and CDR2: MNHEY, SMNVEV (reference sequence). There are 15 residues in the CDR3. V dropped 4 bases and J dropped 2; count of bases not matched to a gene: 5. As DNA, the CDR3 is TGTGCCAGCAGTTCCCGAGCGGGAGTCACAGATACGCAGTATTTT. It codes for CASSSRAGVTDTQYF.

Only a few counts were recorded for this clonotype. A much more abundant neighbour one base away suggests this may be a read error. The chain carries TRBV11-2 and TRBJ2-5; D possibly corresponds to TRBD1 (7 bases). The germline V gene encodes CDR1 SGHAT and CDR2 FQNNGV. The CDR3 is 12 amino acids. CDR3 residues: CASSHQQGRRDF. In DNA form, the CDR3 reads TGTGCCAGCAGCCACCAACAGGGGAGGCGCGACTTC. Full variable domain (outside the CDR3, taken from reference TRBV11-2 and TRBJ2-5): EAGVAQSPRYKIIEKRQSVAFWCNPISGHATLYWYQQILGQGPKLLIQFQNNGVVDDSQLPKDRFSAERLKGVDSTLKIQPAKLEDSAVYLCASSHQQGRRDFGPGTRLLVL.

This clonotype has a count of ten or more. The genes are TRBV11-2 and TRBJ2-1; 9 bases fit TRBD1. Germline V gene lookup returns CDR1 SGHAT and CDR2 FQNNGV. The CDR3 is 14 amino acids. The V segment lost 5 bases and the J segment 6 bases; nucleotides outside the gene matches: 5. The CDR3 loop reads CASSPGQGTNEQFF. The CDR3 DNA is TGTGCCAGCAGCCCGGGACAGGGAACCAATGAGCAGTTCTTC.

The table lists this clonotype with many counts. The CDR3, as DNA: TGTGCCTGGAGTGAACAGGGGTTCCGCGGCGGGGAGCTGTTTTTT. Protein: CAWSEQGFRGGELFF. The chain uses TRBV30 and TRBJ2-2; 7 bases are shared with TRBD1. The germline V gene encodes CDR1 GTSNPN and CDR2 SVGIG (reference sequence). V shed 1 base, J shed 7 bases, and the junction held 9 bases outside the gene matches. The CDR3 is 15 amino acids.

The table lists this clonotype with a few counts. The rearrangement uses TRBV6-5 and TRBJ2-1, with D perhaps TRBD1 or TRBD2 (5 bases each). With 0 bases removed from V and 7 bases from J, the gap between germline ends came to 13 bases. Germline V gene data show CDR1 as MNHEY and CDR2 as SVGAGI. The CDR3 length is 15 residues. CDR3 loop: CASSYSRGKGNEQFF. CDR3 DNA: TGTGCCAGCAGTTACTCACGGGGCAAGGGGAATGAGCAGTTCTTC.

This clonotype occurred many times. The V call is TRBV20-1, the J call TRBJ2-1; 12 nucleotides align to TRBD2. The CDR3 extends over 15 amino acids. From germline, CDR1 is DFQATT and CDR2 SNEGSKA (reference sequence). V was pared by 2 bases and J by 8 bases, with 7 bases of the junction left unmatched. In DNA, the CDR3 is TGCAGTGCTAGATGGACTAGCGGGACGTTGGATGAGCAGTTCTTC. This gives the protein CSARWTSGTLDEQFF.

The CDR3: CASSSAIWPGINEQFF. The CDR3 DNA reads TGTGCCAGCAGTTCCGCTATATGGCCCGGGATAAATGAGCAGTTCTTC. The chain carries TRBV27 and TRBJ2-1, with D tentatively TRBD2 (5 bases). Between the trimmed V and J ends, which lost 4 bases and 7 bases, there was a span of 20 bases. The CDR3 loop spans 16 amino acids. Germline CDR1 and CDR2: MNHEY and SMNVEV (reference sequence).

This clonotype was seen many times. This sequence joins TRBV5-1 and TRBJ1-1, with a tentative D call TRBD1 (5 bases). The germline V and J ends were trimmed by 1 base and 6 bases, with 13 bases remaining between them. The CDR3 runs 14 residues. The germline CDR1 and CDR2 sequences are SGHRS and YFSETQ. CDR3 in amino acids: CASSLSGVSAEAFF. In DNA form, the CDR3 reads TGCGCCAGCAGCTTGTCGGGGGTGAGCGCTGAAGCTTTCTTT. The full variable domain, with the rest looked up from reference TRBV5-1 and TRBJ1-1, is KAGVTQTPRYLIKTRGQQVTLSCSPISGHRSVSWYQQTPGQGLQFLFEYFSETQRNKGNFPGRFSGRQFSNSRSEMNVSTLELGDSALYLCASSLSGVSAEAFFGQGTRLTVV.

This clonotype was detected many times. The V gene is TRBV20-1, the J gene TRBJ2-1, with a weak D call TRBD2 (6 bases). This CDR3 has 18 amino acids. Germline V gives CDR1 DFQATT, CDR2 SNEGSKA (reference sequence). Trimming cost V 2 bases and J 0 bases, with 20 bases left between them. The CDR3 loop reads CSARSLDLTGGSYNEQFF. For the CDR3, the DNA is TGCAGTGCTAGAAGTCTAGACCTAACCGGGGGCTCCTACAATGAGCAGTTCTTC.

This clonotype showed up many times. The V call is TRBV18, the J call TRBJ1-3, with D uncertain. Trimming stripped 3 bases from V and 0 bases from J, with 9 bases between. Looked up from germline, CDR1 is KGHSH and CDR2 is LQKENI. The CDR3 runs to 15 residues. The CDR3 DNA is TGTGCCAGCTCACCCGGACCGCACTCTGGAAACACCATATATTTT. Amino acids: CASSPGPHSGNTIYF.

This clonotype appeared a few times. CDR3 loop: CSASAPLWTSGTVPLETQYF. The CDR3 DNA sequence: TGCAGTGCTAGTGCCCCCCTCTGGACTAGCGGGACGGTTCCGTTAGAGACCCAGTACTTC. The rearrangement links TRBV20-1 to TRBJ2-5; 12 positions match TRBD2. The CDR3 consists of 20 residues. The trim removed 3 bases at V and 4 bases at J, leaving 21 bases unmatched. The germline CDR1 and CDR2 sequences are DFQATT and SNEGSKA (reference sequence).

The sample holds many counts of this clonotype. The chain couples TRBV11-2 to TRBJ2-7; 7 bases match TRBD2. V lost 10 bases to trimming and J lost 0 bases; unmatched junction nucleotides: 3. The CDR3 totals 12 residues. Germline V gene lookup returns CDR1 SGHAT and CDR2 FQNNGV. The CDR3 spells CATLAASYEQYF. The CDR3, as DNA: TGTGCCACGCTAGCGGCCTCCTACGAGCAGTACTTC.

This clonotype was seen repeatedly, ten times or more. The CDR3 is CASSYYGTDYGYTF. The CDR3 DNA reads TGTGCCAGCAGTTACTATGGGACAGACTATGGCTACACCTTC. V and J are TRBV6-5 and TRBJ1-2, with TRBD1 matching 7 bases. This CDR3 region has 14 residues. V was clipped by 1 base and J by 3 bases; unmatched bases: 2. CDR1 is MNHEY and CDR2 is SVGAGI in the germline V gene.

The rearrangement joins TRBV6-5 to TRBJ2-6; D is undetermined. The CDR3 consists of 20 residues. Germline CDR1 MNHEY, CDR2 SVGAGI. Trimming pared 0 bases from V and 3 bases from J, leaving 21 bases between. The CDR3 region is CASSYSVGTTLSFGANVLTF. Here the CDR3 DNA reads TGTGCCAGCAGTTACTCCGTAGGTACTACCCTATCGTTTGGGGCCAACGTCCTGACTTTC.

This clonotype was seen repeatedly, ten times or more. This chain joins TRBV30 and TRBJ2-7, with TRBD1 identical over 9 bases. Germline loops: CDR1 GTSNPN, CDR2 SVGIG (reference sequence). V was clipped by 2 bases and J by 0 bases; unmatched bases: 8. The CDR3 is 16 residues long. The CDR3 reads CAWSLIGTGSSYEQYF. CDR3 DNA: TGTGCCTGGAGTCTTATCGGGACAGGGAGCTCCTACGAGCAGTACTTC.

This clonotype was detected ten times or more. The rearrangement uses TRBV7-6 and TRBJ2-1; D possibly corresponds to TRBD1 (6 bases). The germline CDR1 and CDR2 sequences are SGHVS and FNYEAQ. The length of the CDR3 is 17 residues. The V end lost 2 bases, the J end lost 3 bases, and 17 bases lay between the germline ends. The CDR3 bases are TGTGCCAGCAGCTTAACAGGGAAAACAGCAAGCTACAATGAGCAGTTCTTC. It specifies CASSLTGKTASYNEQFF.

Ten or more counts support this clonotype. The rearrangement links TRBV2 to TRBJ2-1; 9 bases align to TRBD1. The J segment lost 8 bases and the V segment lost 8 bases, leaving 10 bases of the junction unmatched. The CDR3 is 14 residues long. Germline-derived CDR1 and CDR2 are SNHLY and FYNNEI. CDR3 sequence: CASLTGGAGHEQFF. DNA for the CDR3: TGTGCCAGCCTTACAGGGGGCGCAGGGCATGAGCAGTTCTTC.

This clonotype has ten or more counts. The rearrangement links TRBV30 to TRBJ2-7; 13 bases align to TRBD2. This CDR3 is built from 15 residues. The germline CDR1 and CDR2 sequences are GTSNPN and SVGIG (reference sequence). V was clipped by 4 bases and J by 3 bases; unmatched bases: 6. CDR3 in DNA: TGTGCCTGGAAACTAGCGGGAGGGCCGATCTACGAGCAGTACTTC. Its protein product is CAWKLAGGPIYEQYF.

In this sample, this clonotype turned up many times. CDR3 sequence reads: CASSPSISSYNSPLHF. The CDR3 coding sequence is TGTGCCAGCTCACCTAGCATCTCGTCCTATAATTCACCCCTCCACTTT. The rearrangement links TRBV18 to TRBJ1-6; the D is unclear. Germline V gives CDR1 KGHSH, CDR2 LQKENI. The V gene lost 3 bases and the J gene lost 1 base, with 10 bases spanning the gap. This CDR3 spans 16 amino acids.

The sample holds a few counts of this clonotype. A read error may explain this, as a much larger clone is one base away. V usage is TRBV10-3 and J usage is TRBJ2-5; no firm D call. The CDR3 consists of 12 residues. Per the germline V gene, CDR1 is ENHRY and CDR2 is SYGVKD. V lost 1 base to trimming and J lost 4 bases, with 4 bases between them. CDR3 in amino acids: CAISEWGETQYF. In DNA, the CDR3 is TGTGCCATCAGTGAGTGGGGAGAGACCCAGTACTTC.

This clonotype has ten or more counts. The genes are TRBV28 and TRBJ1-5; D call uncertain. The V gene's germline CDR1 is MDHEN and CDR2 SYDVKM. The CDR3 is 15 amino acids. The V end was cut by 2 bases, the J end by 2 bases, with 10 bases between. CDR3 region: CASSLGRVGNQPQHF. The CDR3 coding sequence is TGTGCCAGCAGTTTAGGTAGGGTTGGCAATCAGCCCCAGCATTTT.

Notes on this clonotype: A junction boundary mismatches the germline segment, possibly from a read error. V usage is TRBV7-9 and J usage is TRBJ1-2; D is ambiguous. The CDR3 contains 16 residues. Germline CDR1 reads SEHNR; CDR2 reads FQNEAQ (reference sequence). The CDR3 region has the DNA TGTGTCAGCAGCCCCAACCGGCGGCCCGTTAACTATGGCTACACCTTC. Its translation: CVSSPNRRPVNYGYTF. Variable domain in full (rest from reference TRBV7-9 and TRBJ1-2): DTGVSQNPRHKITKRGQNVTFRCDPISEHNRLYWYRQTLGQGPEFLTYFQNEAQLEKSRLLSDRFSAERPKGSFSTLEIQRTEQGDSAMYLCVSSPNRRPVNYGYTFGSGTRLTVV.